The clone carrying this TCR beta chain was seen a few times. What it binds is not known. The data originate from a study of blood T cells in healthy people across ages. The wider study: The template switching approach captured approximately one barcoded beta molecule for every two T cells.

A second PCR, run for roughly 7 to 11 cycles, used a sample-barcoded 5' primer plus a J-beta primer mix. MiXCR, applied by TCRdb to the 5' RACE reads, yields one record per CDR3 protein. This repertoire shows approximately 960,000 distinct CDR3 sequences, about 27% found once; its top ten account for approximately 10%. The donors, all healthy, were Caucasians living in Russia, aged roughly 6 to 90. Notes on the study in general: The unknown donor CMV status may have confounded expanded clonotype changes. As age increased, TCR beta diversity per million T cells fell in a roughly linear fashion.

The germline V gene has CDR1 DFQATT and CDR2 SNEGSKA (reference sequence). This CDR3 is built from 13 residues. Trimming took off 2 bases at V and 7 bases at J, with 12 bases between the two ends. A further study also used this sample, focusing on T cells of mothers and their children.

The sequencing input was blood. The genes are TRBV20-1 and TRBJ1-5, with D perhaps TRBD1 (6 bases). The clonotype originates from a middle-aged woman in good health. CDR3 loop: CSARNRGKQPQHF. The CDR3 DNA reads TGCAGTGCTAGAAATAGGGGGAAACAGCCCCAGCATTTT.